This is a list of T cell receptor beta chains from one sample in a study of regulatory T cells in long-lasting Graves disease. MiXCR was run by TCRdb on the multiplex PCR reads, yielding one entry per CDR3 protein. The profile shows 400,000 to 650,000 distinct CDR3 sequences, approximately 16% of them singletons. These data were also filed under a second study, of T cells in Graves' hyperthyroidism and ophthalmopathy.

The sample in question was peripheral blood mononuclear cells (PBMCs), obtained at new diagnosis, from a patient treated with antithyroid drugs. These TCRs come from a woman aged 35 to 59 with Graves disease. Both conserved end residues are part of each CDR3. The D gene is left open where the match is weak. Clone size is not always given. Where it is, it says once, few, many or a class for expanded clones.

V gene: TRBV3-1
D gene: NA
J gene: TRBJ2-7
clone size: many
CDR3 protein: CASSHTPEGLYEQYF
CDR3 DNA: TGTGCCAGCAGCCATACCCCCGAGGGCCTGTACGAGCAGTACTTC

V gene: TRBV19
D gene: NA
J gene: TRBJ1-4
clone size: NA
CDR3 protein: CATSPRADKRRANEKLFF
CDR3 DNA: TGTGCCACCTCACCTAGAGCGGACAAACGGCGAGCTAATGAAAAACTGTTTTTT

V gene: TRBV6-9
D gene: TRBD2
J gene: TRBJ2-1
clone size: few
CDR3 protein: CASSYAGVPYNEQFF
CDR3 DNA: TGTGCCAGCAGTTACGCGGGGGTCCCCTACAATGAGCAGTTCTTC

V gene: TRBV2
D gene: NA
J gene: TRBJ1-2
clone size: many
CDR3 protein: CASSERGYTF
CDR3 DNA: TGTGCCAGCAGTGAACGCGGCTACACCTTC

V gene: TRBV20-1
D gene: NA
J gene: TRBJ1-1
clone size: many
CDR3 protein: CSGGVRNTEAFF
CDR3 DNA: TGCAGTGGAGGGGTTCGGAACACTGAAGCTTTCTTT

V gene: TRBV18
D gene: NA
J gene: TRBJ2-3
clone size: many
CDR3 protein: CASSPGGALTDTQYF
CDR3 DNA: TGTGCCAGCTCACCAGGGGGGGCGCTCACAGATACGCAGTATTTT

V gene: TRBV12-3/TRBV12-4
D gene: NA
J gene: TRBJ2-3
clone size: NA
CDR3 protein: CASSPQRSTDTQYF
CDR3 DNA: TGTGCCAGCAGCCCCCAGAGGAGCACAGATACGCAGTATTTT

V gene: TRBV30
D gene: NA
J gene: TRBJ2-3
clone size: NA
CDR3 protein: CAWSVLGADTQYF
CDR3 DNA: TGTGCCTGGAGTGTACTAGGTGCAGATACGCAGTATTTT

V gene: TRBV11-2
D gene: NA
J gene: TRBJ1-1
clone size: many
CDR3 protein: CASSFRIQAEAFF
CDR3 DNA: TGTGCCAGCAGCTTTCGAATCCAGGCTGAAGCTTTCTTT

V gene: TRBV3-1
D gene: NA
J gene: TRBJ1-2
clone size: many
CDR3 protein: CASSQTANYGYTF
CDR3 DNA: TGTGCCAGCAGCCAAACGGCGAACTATGGCTACACCTTC

V gene: TRBV7-3
D gene: NA
J gene: TRBJ2-5
clone size: many
CDR3 protein: CASSLSGYREAETQYF
CDR3 DNA: TGTGCCAGCAGCTTAAGTGGGTATAGGGAGGCGGAGACCCAGTACTTC

V gene: TRBV3-1
D gene: NA
J gene: TRBJ1-3
clone size: few
CDR3 protein: CASSQEQVHSGNTIYF
CDR3 DNA: TGTGCCAGCAGCCAAGAACAGGTGCACTCTGGAAACACCATATATTTT

V gene: TRBV5-1
D gene: TRBD1
J gene: TRBJ2-3
clone size: many
CDR3 protein: CASSPGTGVGAQYF
CDR3 DNA: TGCGCCAGCAGCCCCGGGACAGGGGTTGGTGCGCAGTATTTT

V gene: TRBV14
D gene: NA
J gene: TRBJ1-1
clone size: NA
CDR3 protein: CASSQEGVAFPTEAFF
CDR3 DNA: TGTGCCAGCAGCCAAGAGGGGGTGGCCTTTCCCACTGAAGCTTTCTTT

V gene: TRBV9
D gene: TRBD2
J gene: TRBJ2-3
clone size: NA
CDR3 protein: CASSAFSLLAGVDTQYF
CDR3 DNA: TGTGCCAGCAGCGCCTTCAGCCTCCTTGCGGGGGTTGATACGCAGTATTTT

V gene: TRBV11-2
D gene: NA
J gene: TRBJ2-7
clone size: many
CDR3 protein: CASSQALERDEQYF
CDR3 DNA: TGTGCCAGCAGTCAAGCCCTCGAGCGGGACGAGCAGTACTTC

V gene: TRBV12-3/TRBV12-4
D gene: NA
J gene: TRBJ2-3
clone size: NA
CDR3 protein: CASTATSLADTQYF
CDR3 DNA: TGTGCCAGCACGGCAACTAGTTTGGCAGATACGCAGTATTTT

V gene: TRBV11-3
D gene: NA
J gene: TRBJ2-2
clone size: many
CDR3 protein: CASRSGLYTGELFF
CDR3 DNA: TGTGCCAGCAGATCTGGCCTCTACACCGGGGAGCTGTTTTTT

V gene: TRBV6-5
D gene: NA
J gene: TRBJ1-1
clone size: many
CDR3 protein: CASSSIEGEVAFF
CDR3 DNA: TGTGCCAGCAGTTCAATCGAGGGGGAGGTAGCTTTCTTT

V gene: TRBV9
D gene: TRBD1
J gene: TRBJ2-7
clone size: few
CDR3 protein: CASSPTGTEIYEQYF
CDR3 DNA: TGTGCCAGCAGCCCTACCGGGACAGAGATATACGAGCAGTACTTC

V gene: TRBV6-5
D gene: TRBD1
J gene: TRBJ1-4
clone size: NA
CDR3 protein: CASSYRTGAATNEKLFF
CDR3 DNA: TGTGCCAGCAGTTATCGGACAGGGGCTGCAACTAATGAAAAACTGTTTTTT

V gene: TRBV6-1
D gene: NA
J gene: TRBJ1-2
clone size: few
CDR3 protein: CASTEPGIPNYGYTF
CDR3 DNA: TGTGCCAGCACCGAGCCTGGAATCCCTAACTATGGCTACACCTTC

V gene: TRBV5-1
D gene: NA
J gene: TRBJ2-1
clone size: many
CDR3 protein: CASSLGTNSYNEQFF
CDR3 DNA: TGCGCCAGCAGCTTGGGGACAAACTCCTACAATGAGCAGTTCTTC

V gene: TRBV28
D gene: NA
J gene: TRBJ1-1
clone size: many
CDR3 protein: CASRDMNTEAFF
CDR3 DNA: TGTGCCAGCAGAGATATGAACACTGAAGCTTTCTTT

V gene: TRBV19
D gene: TRBD2
J gene: TRBJ2-1
clone size: NA
CDR3 protein: CASSPTGASGSSYNEQFF
CDR3 DNA: TGTGCCAGTAGTCCTACTGGGGCTAGCGGAAGCTCCTACAATGAGCAGTTCTTC

V gene: TRBV6-1
D gene: NA
J gene: TRBJ1-3
clone size: many
CDR3 protein: CASSERQSSSGNTIYF
CDR3 DNA: TGTGCCAGCAGTGAAAGGCAAAGCAGCTCTGGAAACACCATATATTTT

V gene: TRBV28
D gene: NA
J gene: TRBJ1-5
clone size: many
CDR3 protein: CASKQGLKPQHF
CDR3 DNA: TGTGCCAGCAAGCAGGGTCTAAAACCCCAGCATTTT

V gene: TRBV24-1
D gene: TRBD2
J gene: TRBJ2-1
clone size: many
CDR3 protein: CATMGLAGGNEQFF
CDR3 DNA: TGTGCCACCATGGGACTAGCGGGGGGGAATGAGCAGTTCTTC

V gene: TRBV3-1
D gene: NA
J gene: TRBJ2-5
clone size: many
CDR3 protein: CASSQETISVTQYF
CDR3 DNA: TGTGCCAGCAGCCAAGAAACGATTAGCGTGACCCAGTACTTC

V gene: TRBV28
D gene: NA
J gene: TRBJ1-5
clone size: NA
CDR3 protein: CASSRRTVGNQPQHF
CDR3 DNA: TGTGCCAGCAGCCGCCGGACAGTTGGTAATCAGCCCCAGCATTTT

V gene: TRBV19
D gene: NA
J gene: TRBJ2-1
clone size: many
CDR3 protein: CASSMGSSYNEQFF
CDR3 DNA: TGTGCCAGTAGTATGGGGAGCTCCTACAATGAGCAGTTCTTC

V gene: TRBV11-1
D gene: NA
J gene: TRBJ2-7
clone size: NA
CDR3 protein: CASSENRAYEQYF
CDR3 DNA: TGTGCCAGCAGCGAGAACCGAGCCTACGAGCAGTACTTC

V gene: TRBV27
D gene: NA
J gene: TRBJ2-1
clone size: NA
CDR3 protein: CASSLIGGSNNEQFF
CDR3 DNA: TGTGCCAGCAGTCTTATCGGAGGGTCCAACAATGAGCAGTTCTTC

V gene: TRBV12-3/TRBV12-4
D gene: NA
J gene: TRBJ2-6
clone size: NA
CDR3 protein: CASSLRGAGANVLTF
CDR3 DNA: TGTGCCAGCAGTTTACGGGGTGCCGGGGCCAACGTCCTGACTTTC

V gene: TRBV30
D gene: TRBD1
J gene: TRBJ2-1
clone size: few
CDR3 protein: CAWSPGQGYYNEQFF
CDR3 DNA: TGTGCCTGGAGTCCGGGACAGGGTTACTACAATGAGCAGTTCTTC

V gene: TRBV28
D gene: NA
J gene: TRBJ2-5
clone size: many
CDR3 protein: CASSSRNRGAAETQYF
CDR3 DNA: TGTGCCAGCAGTTCCCGAAACCGGGGGGCCGCGGAGACCCAGTACTTC

V gene: TRBV10-2
D gene: TRBD1
J gene: TRBJ1-6
clone size: NA
CDR3 protein: CASSEAGAGTGDNSPLHF
CDR3 DNA: TGCGCCAGCAGTGAGGCGGGGGCTGGGACAGGGGATAATTCACCCCTCCACTTT

V gene: TRBV11-2
D gene: TRBD1
J gene: TRBJ2-1
clone size: few
CDR3 protein: CASSSWGQGSYNEQFF
CDR3 DNA: TGTGCCAGCAGCTCCTGGGGACAGGGAAGCTACAATGAGCAGTTCTTC

V gene: TRBV19
D gene: TRBD2
J gene: TRBJ2-1
clone size: few
CDR3 protein: CASSMGSGVYNEQFF
CDR3 DNA: TGTGCCAGTAGTATGGGTAGCGGGGTCTACAATGAGCAGTTCTTC

V gene: TRBV28
D gene: TRBD1
J gene: TRBJ1-4
clone size: many
CDR3 protein: CASSLRQGLELFF
CDR3 DNA: TGTGCCAGCAGTCTCAGACAGGGTCTAGAACTGTTTTTT

V gene: TRBV6-5
D gene: TRBD2
J gene: TRBJ2-1
clone size: many
CDR3 protein: CASSYSSSGGGREQFF
CDR3 DNA: TGTGCCAGCAGTTACTCTTCTAGCGGGGGAGGTAGGGAGCAGTTCTTC

V gene: TRBV15
D gene: NA
J gene: TRBJ1-5
clone size: many
CDR3 protein: CATSRGPQGEQPQHF
CDR3 DNA: TGTGCCACCAGCAGAGGACCTCAGGGCGAGCAGCCCCAGCATTTT

V gene: TRBV28
D gene: TRBD2
J gene: TRBJ2-3
clone size: NA
CDR3 protein: CASSLSGRVDTQYF
CDR3 DNA: TGTGCCAGCAGTTTGAGCGGGAGGGTCGATACGCAGTATTTT

V gene: TRBV7-9
D gene: NA
J gene: TRBJ2-5
clone size: many
CDR3 protein: CASSWDWRETQYF
CDR3 DNA: TGTGCCAGCAGCTGGGACTGGCGGGAGACCCAGTACTTC

V gene: TRBV29-1
D gene: NA
J gene: TRBJ1-1
clone size: NA
CDR3 protein: CSAQGIYGAEAFF
CDR3 DNA: TGCAGCGCCCAAGGCATCTACGGGGCTGAAGCTTTCTTT